The sequence of this T cell receptor beta chain was determined in a study of regulatory T cells in long-lasting Graves disease. As for time point: newly diagnosed GD, antithyroid drugs for less than 3 months. TCR sequences were obtained from RNA taken from PBMCs. Sequencing libraries for TCR beta were prepared with iRepertoire HTBI primers and Arm-PCR of CDR3 regions. TCRdb processed the multiplex PCR reads anew with MiXCR; each CDR3 protein has one entry. The sample consists of 200,000 to 250,000 distinct CDR3 sequences, 20% of them appearing once. CDR1 is MGHRA and CDR2 is YSYEKL in the germline V gene. The CDR3 is 14 residues long. With 4 bases clipped from V and 4 bases from J, the junction kept 6 bases outside the gene matches.

The origin of this receptor is a female donor with Graves disease. The sequencing used peripheral blood mononuclear cells (PBMCs), collected at new diagnosis, from a patient treated with antithyroid drugs. This rearrangement joins TRBV4-1 to TRBJ2-5; 7 bases fit TRBD2. CDR3 sequence reads: CASSRGRAAETQYF. CDR3 sequence (DNA): TGCGCCAGCAGCCGGGGGAGGGCCGCAGAGACCCAGTACTTC.